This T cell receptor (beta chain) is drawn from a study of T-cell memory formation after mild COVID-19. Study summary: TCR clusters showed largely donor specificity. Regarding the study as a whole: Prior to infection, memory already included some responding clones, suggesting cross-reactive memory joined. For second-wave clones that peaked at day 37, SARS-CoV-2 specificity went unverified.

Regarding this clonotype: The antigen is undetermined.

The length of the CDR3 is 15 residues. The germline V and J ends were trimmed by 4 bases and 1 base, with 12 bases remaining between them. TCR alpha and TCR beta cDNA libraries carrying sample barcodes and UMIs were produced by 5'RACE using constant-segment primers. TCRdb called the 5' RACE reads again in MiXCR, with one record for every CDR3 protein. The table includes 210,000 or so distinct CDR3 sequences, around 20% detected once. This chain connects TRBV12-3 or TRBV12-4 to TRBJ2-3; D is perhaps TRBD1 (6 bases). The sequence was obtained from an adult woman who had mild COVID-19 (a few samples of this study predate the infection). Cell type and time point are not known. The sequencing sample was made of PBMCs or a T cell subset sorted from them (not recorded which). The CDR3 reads CASSYRVGGTDTQYF. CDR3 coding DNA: TGTGCCAGCAGTTACAGGGTTGGAGGCACAGATACGCAGTATTTT.